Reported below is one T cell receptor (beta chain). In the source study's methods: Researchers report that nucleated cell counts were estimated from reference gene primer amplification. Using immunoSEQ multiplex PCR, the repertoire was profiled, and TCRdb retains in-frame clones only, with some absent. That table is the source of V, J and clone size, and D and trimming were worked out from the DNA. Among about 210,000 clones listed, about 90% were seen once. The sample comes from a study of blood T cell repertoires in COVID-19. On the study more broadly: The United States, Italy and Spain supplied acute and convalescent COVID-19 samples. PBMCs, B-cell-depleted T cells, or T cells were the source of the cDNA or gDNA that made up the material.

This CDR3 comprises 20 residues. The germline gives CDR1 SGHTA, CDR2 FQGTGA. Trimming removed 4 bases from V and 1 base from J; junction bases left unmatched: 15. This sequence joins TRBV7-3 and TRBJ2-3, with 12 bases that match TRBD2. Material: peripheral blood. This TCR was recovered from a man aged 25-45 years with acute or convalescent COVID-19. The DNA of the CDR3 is TGTGCCAGCAGCTCCCCGTCGAGACTAGCGGGAGAAGTAGGCACAGATACGCAGTATTTT. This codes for CASSSPSRLAGEVGTDTQYF.